This record concerns one T cell receptor beta chain sequence. Its specificity is not known. Treatment indicated: oral pan-JAK inhibitor, 5-10 mg twice daily. Peripheral blood and lesional scalp punch biopsies were taken from alopecia areata patients. V trimming: 2 bases; J trimming: 6 bases; junction bases outside the gene matches: 9. CDR3 length: 17 residues. Looked up from germline, CDR1 is LGHNA and CDR2 is YSLEER. The data derive from a study of CD8+ T cells in alopecia areata. General observations from the study: Tofacitinib significantly lowered scalp clonality and expanded CD8+ clones among the top 100. Mouse data revealed clearer TCR sharing than patient data did, a gap possibly tied to HLA. Greater clonality was observed in lesional scalp samples, especially alopecia totalis/universalis, versus normal scalp.

Reverse transcription of extracted RNA yielded cDNA, which provided the sequencing template. Sequencing used immunoSEQ multiplex PCR; TCRdb keeps in-frame clones, though not all of them. The data contain about 160,000 clones, under 70% of them seen just once; the ten biggest clones take up approximately 0.9%. J is TRBJ2-3 and V is TRBV4-3; 12 bases match TRBD1. This material consisted of CD4+ T cells sorted from blood, taken at week 4, from a patient treated with tofacitinib. The receptor comes from a human donor with alopecia areata. Written as DNA, the CDR3 is TGCGCCAGCAGCCAACAAACCGGGACAGGGGGCCCCGATACGCAGTATTTT. This codes for CASSQQTGTGGPDTQYF.